Below are 15 T cell receptor beta chains sequenced from a single sample in a study of blood T cell repertoires in COVID-19. TCRdb's table, derived via immunoSEQ multiplex PCR, lists solely in-frame clones and lacks some. The sample lists some 100,000 clones, approximately 80% seen once, with 9% to 13% in the top ten. What was sequenced was peripheral blood. The receptors derive from a woman aged 70-85 years with acute or convalescent COVID-19.

Concerning this clone: Its ends do not fully match the called genes, so a read error is possible. CDR3 coding DNA: TGTGCCTGGAGTGTAGGACAGGGGTGGAACACTGAAACTTTCTTT. This sequence encodes CAWSVGQGWNTETFF. The V gene is TRBV30, the J gene TRBJ1-1; 9 bases fit TRBD1. The CDR3 has 15 residues. Germline lookup yields CDR1 GTSNPN and CDR2 SVGIG (reference sequence). The whole variable domain, filled in from reference TRBV30 and TRBJ1-1, reads SQTIHQWPATLVQPVGSPLSLECTVEGTSNPNLYWYRQAAGRGLQLLFYSVGIGQISSEVPQNLSASRPQDRQFILSSKKLLLSDSGFYLCAWSVGQGWNTETFFGQGTRLTVV.

The CDR3 region has the DNA TGCGCCAGCAGCTTGGAACCGGGACTGGCTCGGAATGAGCAGTTCTTC. Its protein product is CASSLEPGLARNEQFF. The V gene is TRBV5-1, the J gene TRBJ2-1; D possibly corresponds to TRBD2 (6 bases). This CDR3 has 16 residues. Germline V gene sequence: CDR1 SGHRS, CDR2 YFSETQ. Trimming shortened V by 0 bases and J by 7 bases, and 17 bases separated the two germline ends.

The chain uses TRBV19 and TRBJ2-3; 10 bases fit TRBD1. The CDR3 spans 15 residues. V was clipped by 3 bases and J by 2 bases; unmatched bases: 2. Germline loops: CDR1 LNHDA, CDR2 SQIVND (reference sequence). CDR3 sequence (DNA): TGTGCCAGTAGTATCGGGACAGGGGCCACAGATACGCAGTATTTT. Translated: CASSIGTGATDTQYF.

A few counts support this clone. The chain has TRBV11-2 and TRBJ2-1; D not certain. The V gene's germline CDR1 is SGHAT and CDR2 FQNNGV. Trimming cost V 3 bases and J 3 bases, with 6 bases left between them. CDR3 length: 13 residues. The CDR3 DNA follows: TGTGCCAGCAGCTTGCCAGTCTACAATGAGCAGTTCTTC. This gives the protein CASSLPVYNEQFF. The full variable domain, completed using reference TRBV11-2 and TRBJ2-1, is EAGVAQSPRYKIIEKRQSVAFWCNPISGHATLYWYQQILGQGPKLLIQFQNNGVVDDSQLPKDRFSAERLKGVDSTLKIQPAKLEDSAVYLCASSLPVYNEQFFGPGTRLTVL.

V is TRBV7-8 and J is TRBJ2-3; TRBD1 matches at 9 bases. V lost 7 bases and J lost 7; bases outside the gene matches: 12. Germline lookup yields CDR1 SGHVS and CDR2 FQNEAQ. CDR3 length: 15 amino acids. CDR3: CASTPRGQGSNTQYF. CDR3 in DNA: TGTGCCAGCACCCCTCGGGGACAGGGATCAAATACGCAGTATTTT.

This chain connects TRBV5-1 to TRBJ2-5; 7 bases align to TRBD2. Trimming cost V 4 bases and J 5 bases; bases outside gene matches: 8. Germline CDR1 and CDR2: SGHRS and YFSETQ. The CDR3 consists of 14 residues. DNA of the CDR3: TGCGCCAGCAGCGCGGGGGAGATCAGGGAGACCCAGTACTTC. Its translation: CASSAGEIRETQYF. Variable domain in full (rest from reference TRBV5-1 and TRBJ2-5): KAGVTQTPRYLIKTRGQQVTLSCSPISGHRSVSWYQQTPGQGLQFLFEYFSETQRNKGNFPGRFSGRQFSNSRSEMNVSTLELGDSALYLCASSAGEIRETQYFGPGTRLLVL.

Points on this clone: At one end, the junction sequence differs from germline, possibly due to a read error. The chain couples TRBV2 to TRBJ1-5; D is perhaps TRBD1 (5 bases). Germline V gene lookup returns CDR1 SNHLY and CDR2 FYNNEI. This CDR3 has 11 amino acids. The chain's CDR3 is CASREEAGQHF. CDR3 nucleotides: TGTGCCAGCAGGGAAGAGGCAGGGCAGCATTTT. The full variable domain, in which reference TRBV2 and TRBJ1-5 provide the parts outside the CDR3, is EPEVTQTPSHQVTQMGQEVILRCVPISNHLYFYWYRQILGQKVEFLVSFYNNEISEKSEIFDDQFSVERPDGSNFTLKIRSTKLEDSAMYFCASREEAGQHFGDGTRLSIL.

This chain joins TRBV7-2 and TRBJ2-1, with 8 bases fitting TRBD2. V shed 5 bases and J 0 bases; nucleotides not matched to a gene: 6. Germline V gene data show CDR1 as SGHTA and CDR2 as FQGNSA. This CDR3 spans 16 amino acids. DNA of the CDR3: TGTGCCAGCAGCGCAGGTAGCGGGACCTCCTACAATGAGCAGTTCTTC. Its protein product is CASSAGSGTSYNEQFF.

This clone was seen a single time. The chain recombines TRBV19 with TRBJ1-2; TRBD1 matches at 9 bases. The CDR3 is 17 amino acids. CDR1 and CDR2 from the germline V gene are LNHDA and SQIVND (reference sequence). V was clipped by 0 bases and J by 3 bases; unmatched bases: 8. CDR3 sequence reads: CASSIDFDRGAHYGYTF. CDR3 DNA sequence: TGTGCCAGTAGTATAGACTTCGACAGGGGGGCTCACTATGGCTACACCTTC.

This chain connects TRBV5-1 to TRBJ2-1; D might be TRBD2 (6 bases). The V gene lost 0 bases and the J gene lost 0 bases, with 10 bases spanning the gap. This CDR3 has 16 amino acids. CDR1 is SGHRS, CDR2 YFSETQ, per germline. CDR3 DNA sequence: TGCGCCAGCAGCTTGGAGGGCGGGGCCTCCTACAATGAGCAGTTCTTC. As protein: CASSLEGGASYNEQFF.

The rearrangement joins TRBV5-1 to TRBJ2-1; 13 bases agree with TRBD2. The CDR3 extends over 17 amino acids. Germline lookup yields CDR1 SGHRS and CDR2 YFSETQ. V lost 6 bases and J lost 5; bases outside the gene matches: 11. The DNA for the CDR3 is TGCGCCAGCAAAGATACTAGCGGGGGGGCTCGGGACAATGAGCAGTTCTTC. It translates to CASKDTSGGARDNEQFF.

This chain uses TRBV2 with TRBJ1-1, with TRBD1 matching 8 bases. Germline loops: CDR1 SNHLY, CDR2 FYNNEI. The trim removed 2 bases at V and 1 base at J, leaving 6 bases unmatched. The CDR3 runs to 16 residues. The CDR3 loop is CASSERKGTGNTEAFF. CDR3 nucleotides: TGTGCCAGCAGTGAAAGGAAGGGGACAGGGAACACTGAAGCTTTCTTT.

V usage is TRBV6-6 and J usage is TRBJ2-1; TRBD1 aligns across 7 bases. Germline lookup yields CDR1 MNHNY and CDR2 SVGAGI (reference sequence). The J segment lost 12 bases and the V segment lost 4 bases, leaving 12 bases of the junction unmatched. The length of the CDR3 is 14 residues. The CDR3 DNA reads as TGTGCCAGCAGTTCGGGGACAGCTCTACGTGGGCAGTTCTTC. Residues: CASSSGTALRGQFF.

The chain uses TRBV19 and TRBJ1-1; tentatively, D is TRBD1 (6 bases). The CDR3 extends over 16 amino acids. Germline-derived CDR1 and CDR2 are LNHDA and SQIVND (reference sequence). Trimming pared 2 bases from V and 7 bases from J, leaving 20 bases between. The DNA of the CDR3 is TGTGCCAGTAGTATAAGAGTAGGGGGAACCGCGGATGAAGCTTTCTTT. It yields the protein CASSIRVGGTADEAFF.

J is TRBJ2-7 and V is TRBV27; TRBD2 might be the D (6 bases). This CDR3 has 14 residues. Germline V lookup: CDR1 MNHEY, CDR2 SMNVEV (reference sequence). V dropped 2 bases and J dropped 2 bases, with 10 bases sitting between them. CDR3 bases: TGTGCCAGCAGTTTAGTTGCTAGCGCCTACGAGCAGTACGTC. Its translation is CASSLVASAYEQYV.